The source of this T cell receptor beta chain is a study of blood T cells in healthy people across ages. This clonotype came up a few times. The CDR3 runs to 17 residues. V was pared by 6 bases and J by 3 bases, with 13 bases of the junction left unmatched. The use of a sample-barcoded 5' primer and a J-beta primer mix characterized a second PCR of roughly 6 to 11 cycles. MiXCR, run by TCRdb on the 5' RACE reads, gives a single entry per CDR3 protein. Of 1.5 million to 2 million distinct CDR3 sequences in the sample, roughly 27% were seen once. The sequenced sample was blood. The TCR comes from a woman in her twenties or thirties in good health. The chain couples TRBV12-3 or TRBV12-4 to TRBJ1-2; 10 nucleotides match TRBD1. In nucleotides, the CDR3 is TGTGCCAGCAGACCCGGGACAGGGGAGGGGGGAGACTATGGCTACACCTTC. Its protein product is CASRPGTGEGGDYGYTF.